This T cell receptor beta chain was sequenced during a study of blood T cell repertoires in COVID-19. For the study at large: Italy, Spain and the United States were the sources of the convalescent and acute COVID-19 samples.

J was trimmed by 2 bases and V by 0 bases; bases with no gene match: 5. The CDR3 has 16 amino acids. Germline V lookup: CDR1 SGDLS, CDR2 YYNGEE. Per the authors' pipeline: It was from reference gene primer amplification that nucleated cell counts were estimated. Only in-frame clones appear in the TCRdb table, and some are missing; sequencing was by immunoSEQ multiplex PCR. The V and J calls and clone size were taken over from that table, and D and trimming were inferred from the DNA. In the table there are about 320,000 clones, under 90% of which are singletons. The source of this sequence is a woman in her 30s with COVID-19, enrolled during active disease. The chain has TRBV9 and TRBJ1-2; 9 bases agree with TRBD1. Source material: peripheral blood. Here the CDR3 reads CASSVDPQGANYGYTF. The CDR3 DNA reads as TGTGCCAGCAGCGTAGACCCACAGGGGGCAAACTATGGCTACACCTTC. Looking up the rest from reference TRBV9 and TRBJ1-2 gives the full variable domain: DSGVTQTPKHLITATGQRVTLRCSPRSGDLSVYWYQQSLDQGLQFLIQYYNGEERAKGNILERFSAQQFPDLHSELNLSSLELGDSALYFCASSVDPQGANYGYTFGSGTRLTVV.